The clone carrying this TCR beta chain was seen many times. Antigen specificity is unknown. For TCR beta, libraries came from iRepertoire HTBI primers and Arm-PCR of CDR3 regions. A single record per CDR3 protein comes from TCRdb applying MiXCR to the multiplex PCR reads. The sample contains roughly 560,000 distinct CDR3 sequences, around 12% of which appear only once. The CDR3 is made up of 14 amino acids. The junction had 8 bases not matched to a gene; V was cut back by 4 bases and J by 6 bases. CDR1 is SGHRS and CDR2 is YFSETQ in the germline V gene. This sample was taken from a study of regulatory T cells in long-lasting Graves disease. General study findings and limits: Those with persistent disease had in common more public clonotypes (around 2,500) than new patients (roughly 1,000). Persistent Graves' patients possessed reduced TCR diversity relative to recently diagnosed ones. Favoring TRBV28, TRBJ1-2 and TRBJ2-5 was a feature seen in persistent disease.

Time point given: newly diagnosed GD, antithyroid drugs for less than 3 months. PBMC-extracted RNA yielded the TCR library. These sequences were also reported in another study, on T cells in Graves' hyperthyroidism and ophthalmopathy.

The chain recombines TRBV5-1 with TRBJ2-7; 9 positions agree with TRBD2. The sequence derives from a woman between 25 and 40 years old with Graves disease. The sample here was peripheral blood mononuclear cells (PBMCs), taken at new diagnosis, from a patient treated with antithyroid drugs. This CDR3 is CASSPGTSLAEQYF. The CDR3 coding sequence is TGCGCCAGCAGCCCCGGGACTAGCTTAGCCGAGCAGTACTTC.